This TCR beta chain was profiled in a study of T cells after posttransplantation cyclophosphamide. Study-level points and caveats: Later blood repertoires were often dominated by clones from the donor CD8+ memory compartment. Skin or GI-infiltrating T cells shared few TRB sequences with blood.

Treatment was busulfan-fludarabine conditioning, a marrow graft, and cyclophosphamide on days +3 and +4. This clone was seen a few times. The antigen remains undetermined. The repertoire was sequenced with immunoSEQ multiplex PCR; TCRdb's copy has only in-frame clones and lacks some. The profile covers around 7,000 clones, none occurring a single time. Germline V gene sequence: CDR1 SGHAT, CDR2 FQNNGV. Between the trimmed V and J ends, which lost 3 bases and 6 bases, there was a span of 9 bases. CDR3 length: 12 amino acids. This receptor was taken from a female patient in her 50s who received an allogeneic stem cell transplant from an unrelated donor, was CMV-positive, and had acute GVHD only. A subset of T cells may come from the graft donor. The sample consisted of PBMCs, taken after allogeneic stem cell transplant with posttransplant cyclophosphamide. This rearrangement joins TRBV11-2 to TRBJ2-7; D not certain. CDR3 bases: TGTGCCAGCAGCTTCGACATCGTCGAGCAGTACTTC. Its protein is CASSFDIVEQYF. Combining the CDR3 with reference TRBV11-2 and TRBJ2-7 gives the whole variable domain EAGVAQSPRYKIIEKRQSVAFWCNPISGHATLYWYQQILGQGPKLLIQFQNNGVVDDSQLPKDRFSAERLKGVDSTLKIQPAKLEDSAVYLCASSFDIVEQYFGPGTRLTVT.